The present entry profiles one T cell receptor beta chain with its context. This clonotype was observed a handful of times. This receptor's antigen is unknown. The germline gene is not matched at one end of the junction; a read error may be the cause. The CDR3 has 16 amino acids, counting the end cysteine and phenylalanine. Only the CDR3 DNA stays, 48 bases, in frame from base 1. The germline V gene (reference sequence) sets CDR1 to SSHAT and CDR2 to FNYEAQ. Library preparation employed 5' RACE. Reads for this sample came from an Illumina HiSeq 2500. A second PCR of about 7 to 12 cycles was performed with a sample-barcoded 5' primer and a J-beta primer mix. A unique molecular identifier was introduced onto each TCR beta cDNA molecule by a template-switch 5' adaptor carrying 12 random nucleotides. Each sample yielded at least 3 million CDR3-containing paired-end reads. First-strand cDNA was synthesized from all RNA with the Mint cDNA synthesis kit, primed by a TRBC-specific oligonucleotide. Following uracil-DNA glycosylase treatment, a first 18-cycle PCR with universal primers M1SS and BC2_uni_R was performed on all cDNA. The original pipeline was this. For normalization, 1 million high-quality reads were randomly selected from each sample, with every read carrying a distinct molecular identifier. Instead of being binned into consensus sequences, reads with shared molecular identifiers were discarded. MiTCR, set to a Q25 quality threshold and the strictest error-elimination algorithm, was used for CDR3 identification, clonotype clustering and error correction. Lower-bound total TCR beta diversity was estimated with a nonparametric unseen species model using Euler transformation. TCRdb trimmed public reads at Q25 via fastp, called clones via MiXCR and kept in-frame beta chains. Here each entry gathers all rows of one CDR3 protein and keeps the most common genes and DNA. TCRdb's processing, not the authors', yielded these V and J calls. For this sample the table gives fewer than 750,000 distinct CDR3 sequences, of which around half were detected only once. Around 24% of the sample comes from the top ten.

The data were obtained in a study of blood T cells in healthy people across ages (dated by TCRdb to about 2015). About the investigation overall: In model experiments, roughly one uniquely barcoded TCR beta cDNA molecule per two T cells was captured by template switching. To track age-related changes in TCR beta repertoire diversity, the study relied on deep sequencing normalized with unique cDNA molecular identifiers. Using the same blood draw, the study looked at two additional independent replicas of 1 million unique cDNA reads for two donors, one aged 18 to 29 and the other aged 80 or older. Four age groups were formed from the donors: young (average roughly 15 years), middle-aged (around 37), aged (62) and long-lived (approximately 80). To avoid experimental bias, donors of different ages were spread randomly across the sequencing lanes.

Systemically healthy Caucasian individuals from Russia, some 38 in total and aged roughly 6 to 100 years, were included as donors. Approximately 9 milliliters of peripheral blood were collected from each donor into EDTA-treated Vacutainer tubes. Ficoll-Paque density-gradient centrifugation was used to isolate PBMCs, with at least 6.5 million per sample. Trizol reagent was used to extract total RNA from the PBMCs, yielding at least 5.5 micrograms per sample. The percentages of naive CD45RAhigh/CD27high T cells were determined by flow cytometry on a PBMC aliquot from every donor. Study-level results and caveats: The percentage of naive T cells measured by flow cytometry correlated strongly with observed TCR beta diversity. Bulk unsorted PBMC profiling prevented conclusive comparison of naive and antigen-experienced compartments. The CMV infection status of donors was not known, potentially confounding age-related changes in expanded clonotypes. Estimates of total diversity from one million sequenced T cells were regarded as lower bounds and underestimates. Observed TCR beta diversity per million T cells fell roughly linearly with age, and a significant reduction was already apparent by age roughly 40. The long-lived group showed more naive CD4+ T cells, fewer expanded clones and increased TCR diversity than the aged group, suggesting age selection.

The sequenced sample consisted of blood. The chain links TRBV7-7 with TRBJ2-6, with the D gene not clear enough to name. This sequence originates from a man older than 75 in good health. In nucleotide form, the sequence is TGTGCTAGCAGCTTAGATCAGGCCACCGGGGCCAACGTCCTGACTTTC. Its coded protein is CASSLDQATGANVLTF.